What follows are 26 T cell receptor beta chains derived from one specimen sequenced in a study of shared clonotypes between healthy human individuals (dated by TCRdb to about 2020). The library came from the immunoSEQ multiplex PCR assay. Held by TCRdb, this immuneACCESS table contains in-frame sequences only and omits some clones. Under half of the omission traces to an unresolved V gene where checked; the cause of the rest is unknown. The sample table lists under 2,500,000 clones, about 94% of them with a count of one. Roughly 0.13% of the sample belongs to the ten largest clones. The sample comprised naive CD4+ T cells sorted from blood. Taken with the paper, the label for cell subset or site translates to: CD45RA+ positively selected. The receptors here all came from a man aged 18 to 29 in good health.

This clone showed up just once. The chain is built from TRBV7-9 and TRBJ2-7, with D possibly matching TRBD2 (6 bases). Germline CDR1 SEHNR, CDR2 FQNEAQ (reference sequence). V dropped 5 bases and J dropped 4 bases, with 21 bases sitting between them. The length of the CDR3 is 16 residues. The CDR3 coding sequence is TGTGCCAGCAGCACCTTTTACGGGGGTGACTTTTACGAGCAGTACTTC. It encodes CASSTFYGGDFYEQYF.

This clone is a singleton in its sample. This rearrangement joins TRBV28 to TRBJ2-1, with D possibly called TRBD1 or TRBD2 (5 bases each). This CDR3 region has 14 residues. The germline V and J ends were trimmed by 4 bases and 5 bases, with 12 bases remaining between them. CDR1 and CDR2 from the germline V gene are MDHEN and SYDVKM. CDR3 in amino acids: CASSSYGDHNEQFF. In DNA form, the CDR3 reads TGTGCCAGCAGTTCATACGGGGACCACAATGAGCAGTTCTTC.

A word on this clone: This specimen includes other DNA sequences encoding the same CDR3. This chain links TRBV6-5 with TRBJ2-7; D possibly corresponds to TRBD2 (5 bases). V dropped 0 bases and J dropped 4 bases, with 7 bases sitting between them. CDR1 is MNHEY and CDR2 is SVGAGI in the germline V gene. CDR3 size: 13 residues. CDR3 region: CASSYSRGYEQYF. CDR3 bases: TGTGCCAGCAGTTACTCTCGGGGATACGAGCAGTACTTC.

The chain combines TRBV5-6 with TRBJ1-3; perhaps TRBD1 as D (5 bases). The CDR3 is 14 amino acids. Germline CDR1 is SGHDT and CDR2 is YYEEEE. Trimming shortened V by 3 bases and J by 0 bases, and 7 bases separated the two germline ends. CDR3 sequence reads: CASSWGRSGNTIYF. The DNA of the CDR3 is TGTGCCAGCAGCTGGGGCCGCTCTGGAAACACCATATATTTT.

The chain employs TRBV7-8 and TRBJ1-5; 7 bases fit TRBD1. Looked up from germline, CDR1 is SGHVS and CDR2 is FQNEAQ. Unmatched junction bases numbered 5, after V lost 3 bases and J lost 6 bases. The CDR3 extends over 14 amino acids. The CDR3 here is CASSFTGDSQPQHF. DNA for the CDR3: TGTGCCAGCAGCTTCACAGGGGATAGTCAGCCCCAGCATTTT. Full variable domain (outside the CDR3, taken from reference TRBV7-8 and TRBJ1-5): GAGVSQSPRYKVAKRGQDVALRCDPISGHVSLFWYQQALGQGPEFLTYFQNEAQLDKSGLPSDRFFAERPEGSVSTLKIQRTQQEDSAVYLCASSFTGDSQPQHFGDGTRLSIL.

V and J are TRBV6-4 and TRBJ2-7; D possibly matches TRBD1 or TRBD2 (5 bases each). V lost 5 bases and J lost 2, with 13 bases in between. Looked up from germline, CDR1 is MRHNA and CDR2 is SNTAGT. The CDR3 consists of 14 residues. DNA of the CDR3: TGTGCCAGCAGTCCGGAGGCAGGGCCCTACGAGCAGTACTTC. Amino acid sequence: CASSPEAGPYEQYF.

The chain carries TRBV30 and TRBJ1-4, with D perhaps TRBD1 (5 bases). Germline V lookup: CDR1 GTSNPN, CDR2 SVGIG (reference sequence). V lost 7 bases to trimming and J lost 8 bases, with 17 bases between them. The CDR3 runs 13 residues. The CDR3, as DNA: TGTGCCTCCGAACAGACTTCAGGGGAAAAACTGTTTTTT. It encodes CASEQTSGEKLFF.

The chain carries TRBV23-1 and TRBJ2-7, with D perhaps TRBD1 (6 bases). Being an ORF, TRBV23-1 has a function that is uncertain. V lost 0 bases and J 3 bases, leaving 12 bases between the germline ends. The CDR3 is 15 residues long. The CDR3 DNA reads as TGCGCCAGCAGTCAATCGTATTACAGGGACTACGAGCAGTACTTC. Translated: CASSQSYYRDYEQYF.

The J gene is TRBJ1-3, the V gene TRBV19; 8 nucleotides align to TRBD1. Germline V CDR1 and CDR2: LNHDA, SQIVND (reference sequence). The junction had 7 bases not matched to a gene; V was cut back by 3 bases and J by 0 bases. The CDR3 runs 17 residues. DNA for the CDR3: TGTGCCAGTAGTATGGGGACAGGTAAAATCTCTGGAAACACCATATATTTT. Translating it yields CASSMGTGKISGNTIYF.

This chain uses TRBV5-8 with TRBJ2-7, with TRBD1 matching over 9 bases. Germline V gene sequence: CDR1 SGHTS, CDR2 YDEGEE. V gave up 2 bases and J gave up 6 bases; unmatched junction bases: 9. The CDR3 extends over 15 amino acids. The CDR3 DNA reads TGTGCCAGCAGCTTAACCGGGACAGGGCCAGGCGAGCAGTACTTC. This encodes CASSLTGTGPGEQYF.

The count of this clone is one. This chain joins TRBV7-2 and TRBJ1-6, with TRBD1 identical over 11 bases. Germline CDR1 reads SGHTA; CDR2 reads FQGNSA. This CDR3 contains 16 residues. V was pared by 5 bases and J by 13 bases, with 13 bases of the junction left unmatched. Written as DNA, the CDR3 is TGTGCCAGCAGCACCCGCCCGGGACAGGGGGATCCTCCCCTCCACTTT. It encodes CASSTRPGQGDPPLHF.

The chain couples TRBV5-4 to TRBJ1-1, with a possible D match to TRBD1 (5 bases). There are 15 residues in the CDR3. Per germline, CDR1 SGHNT and CDR2 YYREEE (reference sequence). V was clipped by 0 bases and J by 0 bases, with 9 bases between them. The CDR3 sequence: CASSLGQDMNTEAFF. The CDR3, as DNA: TGTGCCAGCAGCTTGGGGCAGGACATGAACACTGAAGCTTTCTTT.

The V call is TRBV25-1, the J call TRBJ1-1; 7 nucleotides line up with TRBD1. The CDR3 runs to 14 residues. V was clipped by 4 bases and J by 2 bases; unmatched bases: 4. From germline, CDR1 is MGHDK and CDR2 SYGVNS. Written as DNA, the CDR3 is TGTGCCAGCAGTGCAGGGGGGGGAAACACTGAAGCTTTCTTT. Residues: CASSAGGGNTEAFF.

The chain uses TRBV28 and TRBJ1-5; D unresolved. Germline V gives CDR1 MDHEN, CDR2 SYDVKM. V gave up 4 bases and J gave up 4 bases, with 14 bases separating them. This CDR3 has 15 amino acids. CDR3 protein: CASSSHHLINQPQHF. As DNA, the CDR3 is TGTGCCAGCAGTTCGCACCATTTGATTAATCAGCCCCAGCATTTT.

The rearrangement uses TRBV15 and TRBJ2-3; no clear D gene. The ends were cut back, 8 bases at V and 2 bases at J, with 8 bases in the middle. This CDR3 is 12 amino acids long. Germline values: CDR1 LNHNV, CDR2 YYDKDF (reference sequence). As DNA, the CDR3 is TGTGCCACCGGCTCCAACACAGATACGCAGTATTTT. Amino acids: CATGSNTDTQYF.

With regard to this clone: Other DNA sequences in the sample encode the same CDR3. The genes are TRBV5-4 and TRBJ2-7; D uncertain. CDR3 length: 13 amino acids. Trimming pared 0 bases from V and 3 bases from J, leaving 7 bases between. In germline, CDR1 is SGHNT, CDR2 YYREEE (reference sequence). The CDR3 sequence is CASSLGSSYEQYF. In nucleotides, the CDR3 is TGTGCCAGCAGCTTGGGCTCCAGCTACGAGCAGTACTTC.

The genes are TRBV2 and TRBJ2-3; perhaps TRBD2 as D (6 bases). This CDR3 has 14 amino acids. Trimming stripped 3 bases from V and 2 bases from J, with 9 bases between. Germline values: CDR1 SNHLY, CDR2 FYNNEI. The CDR3: CASSDGGATDTQYF. DNA of the CDR3: TGTGCCAGCAGTGATGGCGGGGCCACAGATACGCAGTATTTT.

The rearrangement links TRBV7-2 to TRBJ1-1; 7 nucleotides align to TRBD1. Germline CDR1 reads SGHTA; CDR2 reads FQGNSA. CDR3 length equals 14 residues. Germline trimming cut 5 bases from V and 8 bases from J; bases unmatched to any gene: 11. CDR3 coding DNA: TGTGCCAGCAGCCAGCGAGTAGGGGGCAGGGAAGCTTTCTTT. It is translated as CASSQRVGGREAFF.

As DNA, the CDR3 is TGCGCCAGCAGCCAAGTACTGGTTCTGAAAGGGGCCAACGTCCTGACTTTC. This encodes CASSQVLVLKGANVLTF. The chain couples TRBV4-1 to TRBJ2-6; D is unresolved. The CDR3 has 17 residues. Germline CDR1 is MGHRA and CDR2 is YSYEKL. V was cut by 1 base and J by 4 bases, with 14 bases left in between.

CDR3 sequence (DNA): TGTGCCAGCAGGTGGGGCAGCGGGGGACCCACAGATACGCAGTATTTT. Translated, it gives CASRWGSGGPTDTQYF. The chain uses TRBV7-9 and TRBJ2-3, with 8 positions matching TRBD2. The junction had 10 bases not matched to a gene; V was cut back by 6 bases and J by 2 bases. The V gene's germline CDR1 is SEHNR and CDR2 FQNEAQ (reference sequence). This CDR3 has 16 amino acids.

The chain links TRBV9 to TRBJ2-2; perhaps D is TRBD1 or TRBD2 (5 bases each). Trimming pared 3 bases from V and 5 bases from J, leaving 14 bases between. The CDR3 runs 15 residues. Germline V lookup: CDR1 SGDLS, CDR2 YYNGEE. This chain's CDR3 is CASSGAGTLTGELFF. The CDR3 nucleotides are TGTGCCAGCAGCGGGGCCGGGACGCTTACCGGGGAGCTGTTTTTT.

The chain links TRBV10-3 to TRBJ2-7; 8 bases match TRBD1. CDR1 is ENHRY, CDR2 SYGVKD, per germline. Trimming took 11 bases from V and 1 from J; bases not matched to a gene: 4. The CDR3 totals 12 residues. In DNA form, the CDR3 reads TGTGCCTCGACAGGGGCTTCCTACGAGCAGTACTTC. As protein: CASTGASYEQYF.

The chain couples TRBV19 to TRBJ1-1; 7 nucleotides line up with TRBD1. V lost 5 bases and J lost 0; bases outside the gene matches: 6. Germline V gives CDR1 LNHDA, CDR2 SQIVND (reference sequence). This CDR3 region has 15 residues. CDR3 residues: CASSPRTGMNTEAFF. In DNA form, the CDR3 reads TGTGCCAGTAGTCCGCGGACAGGCATGAACACTGAAGCTTTCTTT.

Concerning this clone: Other DNA variants within this sample encode the same CDR3. The chain has TRBV2 and TRBJ2-5, with D unclear. Germline values: CDR1 SNHLY, CDR2 FYNNEI. Trimming stripped 4 bases from V and 4 bases from J, with 1 base between. The CDR3 has 10 amino acids. The CDR3 region has the DNA TGTGCCAGCAGTGTAGAGACCCAGTACTTC. Its translation is CASSVETQYF.

The chain couples TRBV28 to TRBJ1-2, with D uncertain. V was clipped by 5 bases and J by 4 bases, with 11 bases between them. Germline V gives CDR1 MDHEN, CDR2 SYDVKM. The CDR3 has 13 residues. Written as DNA, the CDR3 is TGTGCCAGCAGTACCCCGGCTATCTATGGCTACACCTTC. Amino acids: CASSTPAIYGYTF.

This sequence joins TRBV28 and TRBJ2-5, with D maybe TRBD1 (6 bases). Germline loops: CDR1 MDHEN, CDR2 SYDVKM. The CDR3 loop spans 14 amino acids. The V end was cut by 5 bases, the J end by 4 bases, with 14 bases between. The CDR3 here is CASSGQGLRETQYF. The CDR3 DNA sequence: TGTGCCAGCAGTGGCCAGGGGTTAAGAGAGACCCAGTACTTC.